These 18 T cell receptor beta chains share one sample of origin, sequenced in a study of shared clonotypes between healthy human individuals. Profiling relied on immunoSEQ multiplex PCR, and the TCRdb table lists in-frame clones only, not all of them. The sample carries roughly 1.5 million clones, around 98% recorded once. Material: naive CD4+ T cells sorted from blood. Subset given: CD45RA+ positively selected. The receptors here all came from a man aged 25-45 years in good health.

The gene calls are TRBV28 and TRBJ2-7, with TRBD1 matching 7 bases. There are 15 residues in the CDR3. The J segment lost 1 base and the V segment lost 2 bases, leaving 5 bases of the junction unmatched. Germline V lookup: CDR1 MDHEN, CDR2 SYDVKM. The CDR3 loop reads CASSLVGGESYEQYF. The CDR3 nucleotides read TGTGCCAGCAGTTTAGTAGGGGGCGAATCCTACGAGCAGTACTTC.

This chain links TRBV7-8 with TRBJ1-4; the D gene is possibly TRBD1 (5 bases). CDR3 length: 14 amino acids. Germline CDR1 SGHVS, CDR2 FQNEAQ. V was trimmed by 5 bases and J by 5 bases, leaving 12 bases between them. The CDR3 protein is CASSHDSLNEKLFF. As DNA, the CDR3 is TGTGCCAGCAGCCATGACAGCCTCAATGAAAAACTGTTTTTT.

This clone was seen a single time. Other DNA variants within this sample encode the same CDR3. The CDR3, as DNA: TGTGCCAGCAGACTAGCGCCTTACGAGCAGTACTTC. Amino acids: CASRLAPYEQYF. The chain has TRBV28 and TRBJ2-7, with 7 positions matching TRBD2. The CDR3 covers 12 residues. Germline CDR1 is MDHEN and CDR2 is SYDVKM. The ends lost 6 bases at V and 4 bases at J; junction bases unmatched: 3.

On this clone itself: This CDR3 is also generated by other DNA sequences in the sample. The chain recombines TRBV28 with TRBJ2-7, with TRBD2 matching 10 bases. V dropped 6 bases and J dropped 1; count of bases not matched to a gene: 3. Germline V gives CDR1 MDHEN, CDR2 SYDVKM. The CDR3 sequence is 14 residues long. CDR3 bases: TGTGCCAGCAGCGTAGCGGGAGGATCCTACGAGCAGTACTTC. Translation gives CASSVAGGSYEQYF.

V and J are TRBV7-9 and TRBJ2-7; D tentatively reads TRBD1 or TRBD2 (5 bases each). CDR1 and CDR2 (germline): SEHNR, FQNEAQ (reference sequence). The CDR3 runs 14 residues. With 0 bases removed from V and 3 bases from J, the gap between germline ends came to 9 bases. The chain's CDR3 is CASSLAGVGYEQYF. For the CDR3, the DNA is TGTGCCAGCAGCTTAGCGGGGGTTGGCTACGAGCAGTACTTC. Looking up the rest from reference TRBV7-9 and TRBJ2-7 gives the full variable domain: DTGVSQNPRHKITKRGQNVTFRCDPISEHNRLYWYRQTLGQGPEFLTYFQNEAQLEKSRLLSDRFSAERPKGSFSTLEIQRTEQGDSAMYLCASSLAGVGYEQYFGPGTRLTVT.

This clone was found once. This rearrangement joins TRBV28 to TRBJ1-4, with a weak D call TRBD1 (5 bases). The CDR3 is 14 amino acids. V lost 5 bases, J lost 4 bases, and 11 bases lay in between. Per germline, CDR1 MDHEN and CDR2 SYDVKM. The CDR3 DNA sequence: TGTGCCAGCAGTGGGGGGACCGTTAATGAAAAACTGTTTTTT. Protein product: CASSGGTVNEKLFF. The variable domain in full, with the rest retrieved from reference TRBV28 and TRBJ1-4, is DVKVTQSSRYLVKRTGEKVFLECVQDMDHENMFWYRQDPGLGLRLIYFSYDVKMKEKGDIPEGYSVSREKKERFSLILESASTNQTSMYLCASSGGTVNEKLFFGSGTQLSVL.

This chain connects TRBV29-1 to TRBJ1-2, with D uncertain. Trimming stripped 1 base from V and 11 bases from J, with 8 bases between. This CDR3 comprises 10 residues. In germline, CDR1 is SQVTM, CDR2 ANQGSEA. The CDR3 spells CSVEGERYTF. Here the CDR3 DNA reads TGCAGCGTTGAAGGAGAAAGGTACACCTTC.

The chain uses TRBV7-9 and TRBJ2-2; TRBD2 aligns across 7 bases. The junction had 11 bases not matched to a gene; V was cut back by 5 bases and J by 5 bases. The CDR3 totals 16 residues. Germline-derived CDR1 and CDR2 are SEHNR and FQNEAQ (reference sequence). In DNA, the CDR3 is TGTGCCAGCAGCCCGGTCGGGGGGACGGATACCGGGGAGCTGTTTTTT. It specifies CASSPVGGTDTGELFF.

This clone was counted a single time. Additional DNA sequences in this sample encode the identical CDR3. V is TRBV28 and J is TRBJ2-7; D call uncertain. The CDR3 length is 12 residues. CDR1 MDHEN and CDR2 SYDVKM come from the germline V gene. V was cut by 6 bases and J by 3 bases, with 9 bases left in between. The CDR3 nucleotides read TGTGCCAGCAGCCCGGGCCACTACGAGCAGTACTTC. It translates to CASSPGHYEQYF.

The chain uses TRBV5-4 and TRBJ2-7; maybe TRBD2 (6 bases). Trimming left V 1 base short and J 2 bases short, with 19 bases between. The germline V gene encodes CDR1 SGHNT and CDR2 YYREEE (reference sequence). This CDR3 has 17 residues. The CDR3 protein is CASSLSPGRLVAYEQYF. Here the CDR3 DNA reads TGTGCCAGCAGCTTGTCCCCTGGGAGGTTGGTCGCCTACGAGCAGTACTTC.

This sequence joins TRBV6-6 and TRBJ2-7; D is undetermined. This CDR3 is 13 amino acids long. V lost 5 bases and J lost 2, with 10 bases in between. Germline V gene sequence: CDR1 MNHNY, CDR2 SVGAGI (reference sequence). CDR3 loop: CASSTGGAYEQYF. The CDR3 nucleotides are TGTGCCAGCAGTACCGGCGGAGCCTACGAGCAGTACTTC.

The chain uses TRBV2 and TRBJ1-3; a possible D gene is TRBD1 (6 bases). Deletions cut 5 bases from V and 4 bases from J, with 9 bases between. This CDR3 spans 13 amino acids. From germline, CDR1 is SNHLY and CDR2 FYNNEI. Here the CDR3 DNA reads TGTGCCAGCAGTTCGACAGGAGGAAACACCATATATTTT. It codes for CASSSTGGNTIYF.

Concerning this clone: This sample includes further DNA sequences coding for the same CDR3. V and J are TRBV10-3 and TRBJ1-1; D gene unclear. Germline CDR1 reads ENHRY; CDR2 reads SYGVKD. The length of the CDR3 is 14 residues. The V end was cut by 2 bases, the J end by 0 bases, with 7 bases between. The DNA of the CDR3 is TGTGCCATCAGTGAGGGCCAGCTGAACACTGAAGCTTTCTTT. The encoded protein is CAISEGQLNTEAFF.

This chain joins TRBV28 and TRBJ2-7; the D is unclear. The germline gives CDR1 MDHEN, CDR2 SYDVKM. The ends were cut back, 4 bases at V and 2 bases at J, with 9 bases in the middle. The CDR3 is 13 residues long. CDR3 nucleotide sequence: TGTGCCAGCAGTTCTAGTATGCCCTACGAGCAGTACTTC. This codes for CASSSSMPYEQYF.

The chain recombines TRBV5-1 with TRBJ2-3; 14 nucleotides agree with TRBD2. Germline V gene sequence: CDR1 SGHRS, CDR2 YFSETQ. V was pared by 0 bases and J by 6 bases, with 6 bases of the junction left unmatched. The length of the CDR3 is 17 residues. CDR3 amino acids: CASSLEGLAGGGDTQYF. The CDR3 DNA reads as TGCGCCAGCAGCTTGGAAGGACTAGCGGGAGGAGGGGATACGCAGTATTTT.

This clone has a single count. The gene calls are TRBV2 and TRBJ2-4; possible D gene TRBD2, 5 bases. Germline loops: CDR1 SNHLY, CDR2 FYNNEI. Trimming cost V 1 base and J 5 bases, with 15 bases left between them. CDR3 length: 16 residues. CDR3 coding DNA: TGTGCCAGCAGTGAAGGGGCCGCGGGCGGCCAAAACATTCAGTACTTC. It codes for CASSEGAAGGQNIQYF.

This sequence joins TRBV2 and TRBJ1-1; tentatively, D is TRBD1 (6 bases). Trimming removed 7 bases at V and 7 bases at J, with 19 bases between. This CDR3 region has 14 residues. From germline, CDR1 is SNHLY and CDR2 FYNNEI. The chain's CDR3 is CASNRDTGTLEAFF. The CDR3 bases are TGTGCCAGCAATCGGGACACAGGGACCCTTGAAGCTTTCTTT.

The chain employs TRBV6-5 and TRBJ2-2, with a tentative D call TRBD1 (5 bases). CDR3 size: 15 residues. CDR1 and CDR2 (germline): MNHEY, SVGAGI. The V gene lost 4 bases and the J gene lost 0 bases, with 9 bases spanning the gap. The CDR3 DNA sequence: TGTGCCAGCAGTTGGGGCTCTACGAACACCGGGGAGCTGTTTTTT. Translated, it gives CASSWGSTNTGELFF.